This T cell receptor beta chain is drawn from a study of T cells after yellow fever vaccination. Study-wide context: It was SMART-Seq v4 Ultra Low Input that prepared the fractions with low cell numbers. Overall study results and limits: A small share of clonotypes appeared in both CD4 and CD8 compartments. Post-booster samples contained most primary-vaccination clones (more than 95% CD4, roughly 88% CD8).

In its sample, this clonotype was seen a few times. Its antigen is unknown. They built TCR cDNA with 5'RACE template switching, a step that put in a universal primer site and UMIs. Each CDR3 protein gets one entry after TCRdb re-called the 5' RACE reads with MiXCR. The sample has 150,000 to 200,000 distinct CDR3 sequences, 6.2% seen once; the top ten hold roughly 3%. Trimming left V 4 bases short and J 5 bases short, with 9 bases between. CDR3 length: 12 amino acids. Germline V lookup: CDR1 SGHDT, CDR2 YYEEEE. The origin of this receptor is a man between 18 and 35 years old who received the YFV17D yellow fever vaccine. This chain joins TRBV5-6 and TRBJ2-5; D might be TRBD1 (6 bases). This specimen was CD4+ T cells sorted from PBMCs, taken on the day of the first yellow fever vaccination. This chain's CDR3 is CASSLGHETQYF. The CDR3 DNA reads as TGTGCCAGCAGCCTGGGACACGAGACCCAGTACTTC.